This T cell receptor (beta chain) came from a study of blood T cell repertoires in COVID-19. On the study more broadly: Samples taken during acute and convalescent COVID-19 were collected in the United States, Italy and Spain.

Some clones are missing from TCRdb's copy, which holds only in-frame ones; the method was immunoSEQ multiplex PCR. The table records 350,000 to 500,000 clones, 70% to 90% of them present only once. This clone was counted a few times. In germline, CDR1 is ENHRY, CDR2 SYGVKD. CDR3 length: 13 residues. V shed 3 bases and J shed 7 bases, with 10 bases lying between them. Allocation to cohorts depended on clinical history reported by the participants. Someone with COVID-19 had been met by exposed participants within 2 weeks before study entry. Input material: PBMCs or T cells enriched from blood (not recorded which). The sequence was obtained from a woman younger than 35 who had been exposed to COVID-19. V gene TRBV10-3 combines with J gene TRBJ1-5, with TRBD1 as a possible D gene (5 bases). CDR3 sequence (DNA): TGTGCCATCAGTGAAGGGGTTTGGCAGCCCCAGCATTTT. Its protein product is CAISEGVWQPQHF.